This TCR beta chain was documented in a study of cytomegalovirus exposure and HLA in healthy donors. In this sample, this clone turned up once. The antigen remains unidentified. V was clipped by 4 bases and J by 1 base, with 14 bases between them. This CDR3 comprises 15 residues. In germline, CDR1 is SGHRS, CDR2 YFSETQ. Study-wide findings and caveats: Reported results showed that the classifier diagnosed cytomegalovirus status with high specificity and sensitivity. The authors judged a highly shared variant cluster likely a sequencing artifact.

The PCR used 60 Vbeta and 13 Jbeta primers. Here immunoSEQ multiplex PCR was the method, and the copy in TCRdb shows in-frame clones only, minus some. This sample has about 160,000 clones; over 80% occur once, and the top ten carry approximately 1.4%. The sequence derives from a girl under 18 in good health and CMV-seropositive. Sequences were obtained from PBMCs. The chain joins TRBV5-1 to TRBJ1-2, with D possibly TRBD1 on 5 matching bases. In nucleotides, the CDR3 is TGCGCCAGCAGCCCAGACAGCACCTATAACTATGGCTACACCTTC. Translated, it gives CASSPDSTYNYGYTF.